The rows below give T cell receptor beta chains drawn from one sample of a study of cytomegalovirus exposure and HLA in healthy donors. Assay: immunoSEQ multiplex PCR; the TCRdb copy retains only in-frame clones and omits some. The sample lists approximately 260,000 clones, around 90% seen once, with about 1.7% in the top ten. The sequenced material came from PBMCs. The origin of the receptors is a girl between 2 and 10 years old in good health and CMV-seronegative. The CDR3 runs from the conserved cysteine through the conserved F or W. A D gene is named only where the DNA matches it firmly. The listing skips clone size in some rows; elsewhere it reads once, few, many or a size class.

V gene	D gene	clone size	J gene	CDR3 protein	CDR3 DNA
TRBV9	TRBD2	-	TRBJ2-5	CASSVGLAGIHQETQYF	TGTGCCAGCAGCGTCGGACTAGCGGGAATCCACCAAGAGACCCAGTACTTC
TRBV4-1	TRBD1	once	TRBJ1-2	CASSLLQGARGYTF	TGCGCCAGCAGCCTACTACAGGGGGCGCGGGGCTACACCTTC
TRBV25-1	TRBD1	-	TRBJ2-7	CASSEFPRTGDPYEQYF	TGTGCCAGCAGTGAATTTCCGAGGACAGGGGATCCCTACGAGCAGTACTTC
TRBV13	TRBD1	-	TRBJ2-7	CASSPGTADLEQYF	TGTGCCAGCAGCCCAGGGACAGCCGACCTCGAGCAGTACTTC
TRBV9	-	-	TRBJ2-4	CASSGSGGLSGVIQYF	TGTGCCAGCAGCGGTTCCGGGGGGCTCAGCGGGGTCATTCAGTACTTC
TRBV5-4	-	-	TRBJ1-2	CASSLVGVLDYGYTF	TGTGCCAGCAGCTTGGTCGGGGTATTGGACTATGGCTACACCTTC
TRBV6-5	TRBD2	-	TRBJ2-7	CASSFKAGAYEQYF	TGTGCCAGCAGTTTCAAAGCGGGAGCCTACGAGCAGTACTTC
TRBV27	TRBD2	-	TRBJ2-4	CVPWGRASKNIQYF	TGTGTCCCCTGGGGGAGGGCTTCCAAAAACATTCAGTACTTC
TRBV4-1	-	-	TRBJ2-5	CASSQDRGRETQYF	TGCGCCAGCAGCCAAGATCGGGGTAGGGAGACCCAGTACTTC
TRBV7-9	-	-	TRBJ2-5	CASSTSRNLGGETQYF	TGTGCCAGCAGCACCAGCCGGAACCTAGGGGGAGAGACCCAGTACTTC
TRBV6-1	-	-	TRBJ2-3	CASSEGANTQYF	TGTGCCAGCAGTGAAGGGGCGAATACGCAGTATTTT
TRBV25-1	-	-	TRBJ1-2	CASSERGLAGYTF	TGTGCCAGCAGTGAACGGGGTTTGGCCGGCTACACCTTC
TRBV6-6	-	-	TRBJ1-5	CASRGPGGNQPQHF	TGTGCCAGCAGGGGTCCGGGGGGTAATCAGCCCCAGCATTTT
TRBV19	-	-	TRBJ2-7	CASSKPNLHEQYF	TGTGCCAGTAGTAAACCTAACTTACACGAGCAGTACTTC
TRBV30	-	-	TRBJ2-5	CAWRRSETQYF	TGTGCCTGGAGGCGATCTGAGACCCAGTACTTC
TRBV19	-	-	TRBJ1-5	CASRSRGSVGNQPQHF	TGTGCCAGTCGCAGTAGGGGGAGCGTTGGCAATCAGCCCCAGCATTTT
TRBV7-8	TRBD1	-	TRBJ1-2	CASMGAGGNYGYTF	TGTGCCAGCATGGGAGCAGGGGGGAACTATGGCTACACCTTC
TRBV18	-	-	TRBJ1-5	CASSNPEGQPQHF	TGTGCCAGCTCAAACCCGGAGGGTCAGCCCCAGCATTTT
TRBV19	-	-	TRBJ2-3	CASSKPGETDTQYF	TGTGCCAGTAGTAAACCGGGGGAGACAGATACGCAGTATTTT
TRBV10-3	TRBD1	-	TRBJ1-2	CAISESPGGAYGYTF	TGTGCCATCAGTGAGTCCCCAGGGGGTGCATATGGCTACACCTTC
TRBV30	-	once	TRBJ1-5	CAWSVSRGTSNQPQHF	TGTGCCTGGAGTGTGTCCCGGGGAACGAGCAATCAGCCCCAGCATTTT
TRBV7-9	-	-	TRBJ1-1	CASRKYPGAFF	TGTGCCAGCAGAAAGTACCCGGGAGCTTTCTTT
TRBV7-3	-	-	TRBJ1-5	CASSLITPAGNQPQHF	TGTGCCAGCAGCTTAATAACACCCGCGGGCAATCAGCCCCAGCATTTT
TRBV28	-	-	TRBJ2-1	CASSWVGGYNEQFF	TGTGCCAGCAGTTGGGTCGGGGGATACAATGAGCAGTTCTTC
TRBV5-6	-	-	TRBJ1-1	CASSWGVAPEAFF	TGTGCCAGCAGCTGGGGGGTTGCCCCTGAAGCTTTCTTT
TRBV4-1	-	-	TRBJ2-1	CASSQDAAGDYNEQFF	TGCGCCAGCAGCCAAGATGCGGCAGGGGATTACAATGAGCAGTTCTTC
TRBV7-9	TRBD1	-	TRBJ1-3	CASSPRQGTGNTIYF	TGTGCCAGCAGCCCCCGACAGGGGACTGGAAACACCATATATTTT
TRBV4-2	-	-	TRBJ2-1	CASSQDPTGVVYNEQFF	TGTGCCAGCAGCCAAGATCCGACGGGGGTAGTTTACAATGAGCAGTTCTTC
TRBV4-1	TRBD2	-	TRBJ2-5	CASSQQLAGEQETQYF	TGCGCCAGCAGCCAACAACTAGCGGGAGAACAAGAGACCCAGTACTTC
TRBV7-9	TRBD2	-	TRBJ2-4	CSSSHGGNLAKNIQYF	TGTTCCAGCAGTCACGGGGGGAATCTAGCCAAAAACATTCAGTACTTC
TRBV14	TRBD2	-	TRBJ2-1	CASSQEILAGYNEQFF	TGTGCCAGCAGCCAAGAGATACTAGCGGGATACAATGAGCAGTTCTTC
TRBV6-6	TRBD1	-	TRBJ1-1	CASRNRGGAFF	TGTGCCAGCAGGAACAGGGGTGGGGCTTTCTTT
TRBV2	TRBD1	-	TRBJ1-4	CASRLQGNNEKLFF	TGTGCCAGCAGACTACAGGGGAACAATGAAAAACTGTTTTTT
TRBV5-1	-	-	TRBJ2-6	CASSLGATGPSGANVLTF	TGCGCCAGCAGCTTGGGGGCAACAGGCCCTTCTGGGGCCAACGTCCTGACTTTC
TRBV6-5	-	-	TRBJ2-1	CASRGDGSSYNEQFF	TGTGCCAGCAGGGGCGACGGGAGCTCCTACAATGAGCAGTTCTTC
TRBV4-1	-	-	TRBJ2-2	CASSPTSIETAANTGELFF	TGCGCCAGCAGCCCGACATCCATCGAGACAGCCGCGAACACCGGGGAGCTGTTTTTT
TRBV6-1	TRBD2	-	TRBJ2-5	CASSEILAETQYF	TGTGCCAGCAGTGAAATACTAGCGGAGACCCAGTACTTC
TRBV7-2	-	-	TRBJ1-1	CASSSDSGPMNTEAFF	TGTGCCAGCAGCTCGGACAGTGGGCCTATGAACACTGAAGCTTTCTTT
TRBV11-2	-	-	TRBJ2-5	CASSRAIPQETQYF	TGTGCCAGCAGCCGCGCAATTCCCCAAGAGACCCAGTACTTC
TRBV2	TRBD1	once	TRBJ2-7	CASSWGTGGYEQYF	TGTGCCAGCTCGTGGGGGACAGGGGGCTACGAGCAGTACTTC
TRBV12-5	-	-	TRBJ2-2	CASGHADKDSLKSPGELFF	TGTGCTAGTGGTCATGCCGACAAGGACAGTTTGAAAAGTCCCGGGGAGCTGTTTTTT
TRBV4-1	TRBD1	-	TRBJ2-5	CASSQDDRGRETQYF	TGCGCCAGCAGCCAAGACGACAGGGGGCGAGAGACCCAGTACTTC
TRBV5-8	-	-	TRBJ1-5	CASSLEGLQPQHF	TGTGCCAGCAGCTTGGAGGGGCTACAGCCCCAGCATTTT
TRBV23-1	TRBD2	few	TRBJ2-7	CASGQTSGAHEQYF	TGCGCCAGCGGGCAGACTAGCGGGGCCCACGAGCAGTACTTC
TRBV7-9	TRBD1	-	TRBJ1-5	CASSPGTGTSYSNQPQHF	TGTGCCAGCAGCCCCGGGACAGGCACTTCGTATAGCAATCAGCCCCAGCATTTT
TRBV7-9	-	-	TRBJ2-1	CASSRGPEQFF	TGTGCCAGCAGCCGAGGCCCTGAGCAGTTCTTC
TRBV6-4	TRBD1	-	TRBJ1-5	CANLTGGAGQPQHF	TGTGCCAATCTTACAGGGGGGGCGGGCCAGCCCCAGCATTTT
TRBV11-2	-	-	TRBJ1-3	CASSLYIIDSSSGNTIYF	TGTGCCAGCAGCTTATACATCATCGACAGTAGCTCTGGAAACACCATATATTTT
TRBV27	-	-	TRBJ2-7	CASSSVLREQYF	TGTGCCAGCAGTTCCGTCCTGAGGGAACAGTACTTC
TRBV19	-	-	TRBJ1-5	CASSIIGRVTQPQHF	TGTGCCAGTAGTATTATCGGGAGGGTCACTCAGCCCCAGCATTTT
TRBV21-1	-	-	TRBJ2-2	CASTPGQGDTGELFF	TGTGCCAGCACTCCGGGACAGGGGGACACCGGGGAGCTGTTTTTT
TRBV20-1	-	-	TRBJ1-4	CSSEGGGKLFF	TGCAGTTCCGAAGGGGGGGGAAAACTGTTTTTT
TRBV10-2	-	-	TRBJ2-7	CASLAGRDIYEQYF	TGCGCCAGCCTTGCTGGCAGGGATATCTACGAGCAGTACTTC
TRBV9	-	-	TRBJ1-1	CASSPGMGTEAFF	TGTGCCAGCAGCCCAGGGATGGGAACTGAAGCTTTCTTT